A selection of T cell receptor beta chains follows, all from one sample in a study of CD8+ T cells in alopecia areata. Sequencing was performed with immunoSEQ multiplex PCR; in TCRdb, only in-frame clones are kept and a portion is missing. This table holds 150,000 or so clones, approximately 49% found once. The sequences come from CD8+ T cells sorted from blood, collected at week 0. The receptors shown here come from a human donor with alopecia areata. Each CDR3 is given with its conserved first and last residue. Fields, in order: D gene, J gene, V gene, clone size, CDR3 DNA, CDR3 protein. The D gene is left open where the match is weak. Size is stated for part of the rows, as once, few or many counts, or as a class when the clone is expanded.

>TRBD1|TRBJ2-5|TRBV4-1|.
TGCGCCAGCAGCCTCCACTTGGGACAGGAAGAGACCCAGTACTTC
CASSLHLGQEETQYF
>.|TRBJ2-3|TRBV18|.
TGTGCCAGCTCACACAAACCAGGGCGGGGAGATACGCAGTATTTT
CASSHKPGRGDTQYF
>.|TRBJ1-2|TRBV29-1|.
TGCAGCGTTGACAGCTATGGCTACACCTTC
CSVDSYGYTF
>.|TRBJ1-5|TRBV27|few
TGTGCCAGCGCTGACAGGTATAGCAATCAGCCCCAGCATTTT
CASADRYSNQPQHF
>.|TRBJ1-1|TRBV13|.
TGTGCCAGCAGCCTTACAGCGAACACTGAAGCTTTCTTT
CASSLTANTEAFF
>.|TRBJ2-5|TRBV18|once
TGTGCCAGCTCACCGGACCGGGCTCTAGAAGAGACCCAGTACTTC
CASSPDRALEETQYF
>TRBD1|TRBJ2-5|TRBV18|.
TGTGCCAGCTCACCACCGGGACAGAAACAAGAGACCCAGTACTTC
CASSPPGQKQETQYF
>.|TRBJ1-2|TRBV7-8|.
TGTGCCAGCAGCTCAGCACTCGGAGACTATGGCTACACCTTC
CASSSALGDYGYTF
>TRBD1|TRBJ2-2|TRBV27|.
TGTGCCAGCAGTACCCAGGGGGTCGGGGAGCTGTTTTTT
CASSTQGVGELFF
>.|TRBJ1-6|TRBV19|few
TGTGCCAGTAGTATTATCTCGAATTCACCCCTCCACTTT
CASSIISNSPLHF
>TRBD1|TRBJ2-7|TRBV14|.
TGTGCCAGCAGCCTGACAGGGATAAGCTACGAGCAGTACTTC
CASSLTGISYEQYF
>.|TRBJ1-5|TRBV27|few
TGTGCCAGCAGTGCCGACTCATATCAGCCCCAGCATTTT
CASSADSYQPQHF
>.|TRBJ2-5|TRBV30|.
TGTGCCTGGAGGAAGAAGGGAGGAGAGACCCAGTACTTC
CAWRKKGGETQYF
>.|TRBJ1-2|TRBV30|.
TGTGCCTGGAGTTGGGTAGATGGGGGCTACACCTTC
CAWSWVDGGYTF
>TRBD1|TRBJ1-6|TRBV15|.
TGTGCCACCAGCCCGACAGGGTCACCCCTCCACTTT
CATSPTGSPLHF
>TRBD2|TRBJ2-5|TRBV4-2|.
TGTGCCAGCAGCCAAGATGGTGGTAGCGGGGGGTACCAAGAGACCCAGTACTTC
CASSQDGGSGGYQETQYF
>.|TRBJ1-2|TRBV25-1|few
TGTGCCAGCAGTGGGGGACCCTACTATGGCTACACCTTC
CASSGGPYYGYTF
>.|TRBJ1-1|TRBV15|.
TGTGCCACCTCCTGGGGCAACCCGAACACTGAAGCTTTCTTT
CATSWGNPNTEAFF
>.|TRBJ1-6|TRBV5-1|.
TGCGCCAGCAGCTTGGAAGTCCGTGGGGCACCCCTCCACTTT
CASSLEVRGAPLHF
>.|TRBJ2-5|TRBV25-1|.
TGTGCCAGCAGTGAAAGGACGGAGCAAGAGACCCAGTACTTC
CASSERTEQETQYF
>TRBD1|TRBJ1-2|TRBV5-5|.
TGTGCCAGCAGCTCGGGACAGGGGGCCTTTTTCTATGGCTACACCTTC
CASSSGQGAFFYGYTF
>.|TRBJ1-2|TRBV7-9|.
TGTGCCAGCAGCGTAGCAGGGAGGTCGAACTATGGCTACACCTTC
CASSVAGRSNYGYTF
>.|TRBJ1-6|TRBV30|.
TGTGCCTGGAGTGCTCACGGGCCAGGCAATTCACCCCTCCACTTT
CAWSAHGPGNSPLHF
>.|TRBJ1-2|TRBV4-1|few
TGCGCCAGCAGCCAAGGCCCGCTCTGGGGAGTCGGGGGCTACACCTTC
CASSQGPLWGVGGYTF
>.|TRBJ1-4|TRBV4-3|.
TGCGCCAGCAGCCAAGATAGGCACACAACTAATGAAAAACTGTTTTTT
CASSQDRHTTNEKLFF
>.|TRBJ2-5|TRBV2|.
TGTGCCAGCAGCCCCTCGGGTAACCAAGAGACCCAGTACTTC
CASSPSGNQETQYF
>TRBD1|TRBJ1-1|TRBV29-1|.
TGCAGCGTTGAAGAGGGGACAGATGAAGCTTTCTTT
CSVEEGTDEAFF
>TRBD1|TRBJ2-5|TRBV6-5|.
TGTGCCAGCAGTTTTGTGCCCGGGACAGGGGAAGAGACCCAGTACTTC
CASSFVPGTGEETQYF
>TRBD1|TRBJ2-7|TRBV4-1|.
TGCGCCAGCAGCCAAGATTCTACCGGGACAGGGGACTACGAGCAGTACTTC
CASSQDSTGTGDYEQYF
>TRBD2|TRBJ2-3|TRBV6-5|few
TGTGCCAGCAGGTCTAGCGGGGGGGAAGATACGCAGTATTTT
CASRSSGGEDTQYF
>.|TRBJ2-7|TRBV29-1|.
TGCAGCGTTGAAGAAGAGGCAGGCCTATCCTACGAGCAGTACTTC
CSVEEEAGLSYEQYF
>TRBD2|TRBJ2-2|TRBV27|once
TGTGCCAGCAGTTTATCTAGCGGGGGAAACACCGGGGAGCTGTTTTTT
CASSLSSGGNTGELFF
>.|TRBJ1-2|TRBV30|.
TGTGCCTGGAGTGGACAGGCGTACTATGGCTACACCTTC
CAWSGQAYYGYTF
>.|TRBJ2-7|TRBV29-1|once
TGCAGCGTTGCTACAGATTTCTCCTACGAGCAGTACTTC
CSVATDFSYEQYF
>.|TRBJ1-5|TRBV19|few
TGTGCCAGTAGAAAGGACAGATATAGCAATCAGCCCCAGCATTTT
CASRKDRYSNQPQHF
>TRBD2|TRBJ2-1|TRBV19|few
TGTGCCAGTAGTGTTCTAGCGGGGGGTAATGAGCAGTTCTTC
CASSVLAGGNEQFF
>TRBD2|TRBJ2-2|TRBV29-1|.
TGCAGCGTTGAAGGTACTAGCGGGAACACCGGGGAGCTGTTTTTT
CSVEGTSGNTGELFF
>TRBD2|TRBJ2-5|TRBV4-1|few
TGCGCCAGCAGCCTTTTGCGGGGGAAAGAGACCCAGTACTTC
CASSLLRGKETQYF
>.|TRBJ2-3|TRBV5-6|.
TGTGCCAGCAGCTTTACAGATACGCAGTATTTT
CASSFTDTQYF
>.|TRBJ2-7|TRBV10-3|.
TGTGCCATCAGTGAGCTCGTGACAGGCTCCTACGAGCAGTACTTC
CAISELVTGSYEQYF
>TRBD2|TRBJ2-1|TRBV11-2|.
TGTGCCAGCACTCCCACCCTAGCGGTTTACAATGAGCAGTTCTTC
CASTPTLAVYNEQFF
>TRBD1|TRBJ2-7|TRBV7-8|.
TGTGCCAGCAGCCCCAGGGACAGGGGGTCCTACGAGCAGTACTTC
CASSPRDRGSYEQYF
>TRBD1|TRBJ1-2|TRBV5-6|.
TGTGCCAGCAGCTTACAGGGGTTTGGCTACACCTTC
CASSLQGFGYTF
>.|TRBJ2-5|TRBV25-1|.
TGTGCCAGCAGCCCACAAGAGACCCAGTACTTC
CASSPQETQYF
>TRBD1|TRBJ1-5|TRBV27|.
TGTGCCAGCAGGGCAGGGGGGCCCAATCAGCCCCAGCATTTT
CASRAGGPNQPQHF
>TRBD1|TRBJ1-2|TRBV10-3|few
TGTGCCATCAGTCAGCTCGGGACAGAGAATAACTATGGCTACACCTTC
CAISQLGTENNYGYTF
>TRBD2|TRBJ2-3|TRBV4-2|.
TGTGCCAGCAGCCGGCAATTGGGACTAGCGGGGGGATCTAGCACAGATACGCAGTATTTT
CASSRQLGLAGGSSTDTQYF
>TRBD1|TRBJ1-2|TRBV13|few
TGTGCCAGCAGCCTCACAGGGGTCGGCTACACCTTC
CASSLTGVGYTF
>TRBD1|TRBJ1-1|TRBV30|.
TGTGCCTGGATCCCAACAGGGGGAAGTGGTGAAGCTTTCTTT
CAWIPTGGSGEAFF
>.|TRBJ2-5|TRBV11-2|many
TGTGCCAGCAGCTTAGAATGGCCGGGGGCGGGGGAGACCCAGTACTTC
CASSLEWPGAGETQYF
>.|TRBJ1-6|TRBV27|.
TGTGCCAGCAGCCTGGACAGTCCCGGTGTTGGTAATTCACCCCTCCACTTT
CASSLDSPGVGNSPLHF
>.|TRBJ2-3|TRBV6-5|few
TGTGCCAGCAGCCGACGGTTTAGCACAGATACGCAGTATTTT
CASSRRFSTDTQYF
>.|TRBJ2-7|TRBV6-1|.
TGTGCCAGCAGTGTTTGGACTCTGCGGGACTACGAGCAGTACTTC
CASSVWTLRDYEQYF
>.|TRBJ2-7|TRBV4-1|.
TGCGCCAGCAGCCAAGGAGAGCAGTCCTACGAGCAGTACTTC
CASSQGEQSYEQYF